This record covers a single T cell receptor beta chain. Its antigen is still unknown. V lost 6 bases, J lost 8 bases, and 11 bases stayed unmatched. This CDR3 is 15 amino acids long. The germline V gene encodes CDR1 MDHEN and CDR2 SYDVKM. The starting material, unfractionated whole blood, was used for total RNA extraction. The data belong to a study of human T cells and chemical hapten exposure. About the research overall: Variability of per-sample TCR yields stemmed mainly from small differences in pooled library volume. General study results and limits: No shift was seen in TCRs above 1 in 1000 frequency with DPC sensitization.

The library gave individual cDNA molecules unique molecular identifiers. Per the study methods: Sample TCR counts, which ranged from about 23,224 to 750,000, had a median of roughly 96,000. In TCRdb, the 5' RACE reads were re-called with MiXCR into one record per CDR3 protein. The authors' filters were not applied to this entry. The sample includes about 120,000 distinct CDR3 sequences, roughly a fifth of them seen just once. The receptor was isolated from a human donor in good health. V and J are TRBV28 and TRBJ2-1, with TRBD2 identical over 9 bases. The CDR3 DNA sequence: TGTGCCAGCAGCCTCGTTGCGGGAGGGGTCTATGAGCAGTTCTTC. It yields the protein CASSLVAGGVYEQFF.